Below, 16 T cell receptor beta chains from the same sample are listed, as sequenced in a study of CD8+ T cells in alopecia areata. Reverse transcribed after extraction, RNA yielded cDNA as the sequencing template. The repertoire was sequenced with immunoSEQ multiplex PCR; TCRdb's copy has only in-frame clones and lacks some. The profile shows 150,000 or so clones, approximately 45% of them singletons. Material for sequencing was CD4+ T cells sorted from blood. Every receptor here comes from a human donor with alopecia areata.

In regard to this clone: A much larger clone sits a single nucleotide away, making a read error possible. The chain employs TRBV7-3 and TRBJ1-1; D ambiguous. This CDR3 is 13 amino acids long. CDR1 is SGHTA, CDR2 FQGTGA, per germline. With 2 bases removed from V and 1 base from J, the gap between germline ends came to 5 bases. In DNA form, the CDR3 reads TGTGCCAGCAGCTTAGGGTGGAACACTGAAGCTTTCTTT. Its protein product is CASSLGWNTEAFF. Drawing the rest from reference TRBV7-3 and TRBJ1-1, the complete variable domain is GAGVSQTPSNKVTEKGKYVELRCDPISGHTALYWYRQSLGQGPEFLIYFQGTGAADDSGLPNDRFFAVRPEGSVSTLKIQRTERGDSAVYLCASSLGWNTEAFFGQGTRLTVV.

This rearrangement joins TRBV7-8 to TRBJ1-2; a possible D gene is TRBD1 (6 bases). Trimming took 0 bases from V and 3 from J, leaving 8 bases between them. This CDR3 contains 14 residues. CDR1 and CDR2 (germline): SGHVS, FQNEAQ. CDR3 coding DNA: TGTGCCAGCAGCTTAGCGCACAGGGACTATGGCTACACCTTC. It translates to CASSLAHRDYGYTF.

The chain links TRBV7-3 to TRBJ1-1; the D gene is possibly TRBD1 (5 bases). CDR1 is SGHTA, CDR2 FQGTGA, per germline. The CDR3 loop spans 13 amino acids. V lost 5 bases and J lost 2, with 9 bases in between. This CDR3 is CASSQDSNTEAFF. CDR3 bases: TGTGCCAGCAGCCAAGACAGTAACACTGAAGCTTTCTTT.

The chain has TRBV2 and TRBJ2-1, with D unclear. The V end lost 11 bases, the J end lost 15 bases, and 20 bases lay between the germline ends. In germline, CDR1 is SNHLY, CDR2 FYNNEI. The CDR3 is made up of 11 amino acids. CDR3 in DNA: TGTGCCTCGTTCTTGTGGGTCGGTCCGTTCTTC. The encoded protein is CASFLWVGPFF.

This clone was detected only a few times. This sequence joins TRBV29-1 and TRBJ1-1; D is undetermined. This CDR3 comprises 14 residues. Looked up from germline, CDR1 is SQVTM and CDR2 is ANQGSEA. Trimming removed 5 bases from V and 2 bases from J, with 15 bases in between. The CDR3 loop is CSVRLRALNTEAFF. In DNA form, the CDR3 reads TGCAGCGTTCGCCTTCGAGCGCTTAACACTGAAGCTTTCTTT.

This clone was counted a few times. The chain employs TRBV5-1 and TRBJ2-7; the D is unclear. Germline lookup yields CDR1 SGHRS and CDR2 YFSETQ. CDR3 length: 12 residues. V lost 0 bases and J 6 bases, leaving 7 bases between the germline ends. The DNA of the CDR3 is TGCGCCAGCAGCTTGGTTCCTTCCGAGCAGTACTTC. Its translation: CASSLVPSEQYF. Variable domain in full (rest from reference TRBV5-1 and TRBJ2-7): KAGVTQTPRYLIKTRGQQVTLSCSPISGHRSVSWYQQTPGQGLQFLFEYFSETQRNKGNFPGRFSGRQFSNSRSEMNVSTLELGDSALYLCASSLVPSEQYFGPGTRLTVT.

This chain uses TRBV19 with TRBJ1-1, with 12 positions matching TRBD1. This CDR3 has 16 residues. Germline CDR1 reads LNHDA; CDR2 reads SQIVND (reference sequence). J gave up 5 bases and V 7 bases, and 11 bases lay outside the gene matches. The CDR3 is CASNRGQGALGTEAFF. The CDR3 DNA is TGTGCCAGTAATCGGGGACAGGGGGCCTTGGGAACTGAAGCTTTCTTT. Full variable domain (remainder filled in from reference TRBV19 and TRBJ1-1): DGGITQSPKYLFRKEGQNVTLSCEQNLNHDAMYWYRQDPGQGLRLIYYSQIVNDFQKGDIAEGYSVSREKKESFPLTVTSAQKNPTAFYLCASNRGQGALGTEAFFGQGTRLTVV.

Written as DNA, the CDR3 is TGTGCCTGGGGGCCGGGACTAGCAAGCAATGAGCAGTTCTTC. Amino acid sequence: CAWGPGLASNEQFF. This chain links TRBV30 with TRBJ2-1, with 9 nucleotides matching TRBD2. This CDR3 spans 14 amino acids. V lost 5 bases, J lost 6 bases, and 8 bases stayed unmatched. Looked up from germline, CDR1 is GTSNPN and CDR2 is SVGIG (reference sequence).

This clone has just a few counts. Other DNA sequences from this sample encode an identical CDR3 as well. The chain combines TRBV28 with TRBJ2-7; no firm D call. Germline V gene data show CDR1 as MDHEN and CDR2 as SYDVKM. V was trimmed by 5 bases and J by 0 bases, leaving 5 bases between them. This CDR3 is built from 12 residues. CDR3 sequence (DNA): TGTGCCAGCAGTCTAAACTCCTACGAGCAGTACTTC. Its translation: CASSLNSYEQYF.

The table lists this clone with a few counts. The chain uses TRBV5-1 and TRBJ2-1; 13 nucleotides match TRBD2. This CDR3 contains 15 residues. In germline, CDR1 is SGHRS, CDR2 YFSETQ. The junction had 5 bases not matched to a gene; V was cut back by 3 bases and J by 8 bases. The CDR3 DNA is TGCGCCAGCAGCTCGGGACTAGCGGGAAGAGATGAGCAGTTCTTC. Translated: CASSSGLAGRDEQFF.

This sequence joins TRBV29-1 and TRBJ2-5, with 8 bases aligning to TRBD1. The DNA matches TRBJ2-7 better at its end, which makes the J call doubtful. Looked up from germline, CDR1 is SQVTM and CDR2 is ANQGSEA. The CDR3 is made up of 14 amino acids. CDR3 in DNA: TGCAGCGTTGCCGTGGACAGGGCTAAGTACGAGCAGTACTTC. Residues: CSVAVDRAKYEQYF.

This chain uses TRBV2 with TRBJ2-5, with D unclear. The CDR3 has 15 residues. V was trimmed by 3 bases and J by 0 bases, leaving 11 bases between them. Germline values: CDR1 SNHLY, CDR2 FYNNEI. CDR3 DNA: TGTGCCAGCAGTGATCAGCCAATGTACCAAGAGACCCAGTACTTC. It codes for CASSDQPMYQETQYF.

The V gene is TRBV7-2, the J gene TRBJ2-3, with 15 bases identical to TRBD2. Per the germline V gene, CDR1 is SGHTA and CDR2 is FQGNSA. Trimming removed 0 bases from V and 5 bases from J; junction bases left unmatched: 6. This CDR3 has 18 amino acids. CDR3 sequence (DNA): TGTGCCAGCAGCTTAGCGGGGACTAGCGGGAGGCGAGGAGATACGCAGTATTTT. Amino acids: CASSLAGTSGRRGDTQYF.

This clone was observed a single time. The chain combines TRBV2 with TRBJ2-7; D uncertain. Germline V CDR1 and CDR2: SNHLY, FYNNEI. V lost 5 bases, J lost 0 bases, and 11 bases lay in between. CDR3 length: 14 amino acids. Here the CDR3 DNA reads TGTGCCAGCAGTTACCGAACTAACTCCTACGAGCAGTACTTC. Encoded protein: CASSYRTNSYEQYF.

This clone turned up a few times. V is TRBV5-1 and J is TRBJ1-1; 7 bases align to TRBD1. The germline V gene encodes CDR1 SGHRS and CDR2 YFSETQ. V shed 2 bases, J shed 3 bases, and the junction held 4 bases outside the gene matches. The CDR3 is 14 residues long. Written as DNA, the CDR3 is TGCGCCAGCAGCTTAGACAGGGTCGACACTGAAGCTTTCTTT. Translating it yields CASSLDRVDTEAFF. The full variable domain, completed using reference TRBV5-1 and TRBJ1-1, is KAGVTQTPRYLIKTRGQQVTLSCSPISGHRSVSWYQQTPGQGLQFLFEYFSETQRNKGNFPGRFSGRQFSNSRSEMNVSTLELGDSALYLCASSLDRVDTEAFFGQGTRLTVV.

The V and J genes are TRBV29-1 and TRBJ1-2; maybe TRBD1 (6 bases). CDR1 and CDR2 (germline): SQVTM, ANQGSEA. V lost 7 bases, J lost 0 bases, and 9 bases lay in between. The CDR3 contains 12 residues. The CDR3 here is CSGGGANYGYTF. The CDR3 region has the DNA TGCAGCGGAGGGGGAGCTAACTATGGCTACACCTTC.